A selection of T cell receptor beta chains follows, all from one sample in a study of siplizumab effects on memory and regulatory T cells. Sequencing used immunoSEQ multiplex PCR; TCRdb keeps in-frame clones, though not all of them. The sample shows 70,000 to 95,000 clones, 96% of them seen only once. The specimen sequenced was naive CD4+ T cells sorted from blood. Receptor source: a human donor in good health. Each CDR3 is given with its conserved first and last residue. D genes are given only for firm matches. Clone size is stated in some rows and not others, as once, few, many or a class when expanded.

>TRBJ1-5|TRBV5-5|TRBD1|.
CASSLGTGNYGNQPQHF
TGTGCCAGCAGCTTAGGGACAGGCAACTACGGCAATCAGCCCCAGCATTTT
>TRBJ2-7|TRBV7-2|.|.
CASSLAPVNEQYF
TGTGCCAGCAGCTTAGCGCCGGTGAACGAGCAGTACTTC
>TRBJ2-5|TRBV7-2|.|.
CASSPFGVLETQYF
TGTGCCAGCAGCCCATTTGGGGTGCTAGAGACCCAGTACTTC
>TRBJ2-1|TRBV7-8|TRBD2|.
CASSVTSPGNEQFF
TGTGCCAGCAGCGTGACTAGCCCAGGGAATGAGCAGTTCTTC
>TRBJ2-2|TRBV10-3|TRBD1|.
CAINQPGQGGTGELFF
TGTGCCATCAATCAGCCGGGACAGGGGGGCACCGGGGAGCTGTTTTTT
>TRBJ1-6|TRBV6-5|.|.
CASSYLGNNSPLHF
TGTGCCAGCAGTTACTTAGGGAATAATTCACCCCTCCACTTT
>TRBJ2-5|TRBV2|TRBD2|.
CASSELAGPETQYF
TGTGCCAGCAGTGAACTAGCGGGGCCAGAGACCCAGTACTTC
>TRBJ2-1|TRBV9|TRBD2|.
CASSVALTSGGAYNEQFF
TGTGCCAGCAGCGTAGCTCTTACTAGCGGGGGGGCCTACAATGAGCAGTTCTTC
>TRBJ1-2|TRBV28|.|few
CASRPIGPLHF
TGTGCCAGCAGGCCGATAGGACCACTTCACTTC
>TRBJ1-5|TRBV2|TRBD1|.
CASSYRGLSNQPQHF
TGTGCCAGCAGTTACAGGGGTCTGAGCAATCAGCCCCAGCATTTT
>TRBJ2-7|TRBV6-6|.|.
CASVGQGRYEQYF
TGTGCCAGTGTAGGGCAGGGTCGCTACGAGCAGTACTTC
>TRBJ1-1|TRBV5-4|.|once
CASSLATGTEAFF
TGTGCCAGCAGCTTAGCGACGGGCACTGAAGCTTTCTTT
>TRBJ2-3|TRBV29-1|.|.
CSVGVGTDTQYF
TGCAGCGTGGGAGTGGGCACAGATACGCAGTATTTT
>TRBJ1-3|TRBV10-3|.|.
CAISTGHSENTIYF
TGTGCCATCAGCACCGGCCATTCAGAGAACACCATATATTTT
>TRBJ1-6|TRBV19|.|few
CASKATTYNSPLHF
TGTGCCAGTAAAGCTACGACCTATAATTCACCCCTCCACTTT
>TRBJ2-5|TRBV7-7|TRBD2|.
CASSTSGGRETQYF
TGTGCCAGCAGCACTAGCGGGGGGCGGGAGACCCAGTACTTC
>TRBJ1-2|TRBV19|.|.
CASSQDKGNANYGYTF
TGTGCCAGTAGTCAAGACAAGGGCAATGCTAACTATGGCTACACCTTC
>TRBJ1-5|TRBV7-3|.|.
CASSLTGRNNQPQHF
TGTGCCAGCAGCTTAACGGGGCGCAACAATCAGCCCCAGCATTTT
>TRBJ2-1|TRBV5-1|TRBD2|.
CASLGGGAFEQFF
TGCGCCAGCCTTGGCGGGGGGGCCTTTGAGCAGTTCTTC
>TRBJ1-3|TRBV18|.|.
CASSPRAGSGNTIYF
TGTGCCAGCTCACCCCGGGCAGGCTCTGGAAACACCATATATTTT
>TRBJ2-1|TRBV5-1|TRBD2|.
CASSFGTSGENNEQFF
TGCGCCAGCAGCTTCGGGACTAGCGGGGAAAACAATGAGCAGTTCTTC
>TRBJ1-4|TRBV15|.|.
CATSLTHEKLFF
TGTGCCACCAGCCTGACGCATGAAAAACTGTTTTTT
>TRBJ1-2|TRBV19|TRBD1|once
CASSIRDSNSLNYGYTF
TGTGCCAGTAGTATCCGGGACAGTAACTCCCTAAATTATGGCTACACCTTC
>TRBJ1-1|TRBV30|.|.
CAWSGGGMNTEAFF
TGTGCCTGGAGTGGAGGAGGCATGAACACTGAAGCTTTCTTT
>TRBJ1-2|TRBV6-1|TRBD1|.
CASKGQGGYGYTF
TGTGCCAGCAAGGGACAGGGGGGGTATGGCTACACCTTC
>TRBJ1-1|TRBV6-6|TRBD1|.
CASTPSTGYGTEAFF
TGTGCCAGCACCCCATCGACAGGGTATGGAACTGAAGCTTTCTTT
>TRBJ2-3|TRBV6-4|TRBD1|.
CASSARTGGTDTQYF
TGTGCCAGCAGTGCCAGGACAGGGGGCACAGATACGCAGTATTTT
>TRBJ2-1|TRBV7-9|.|.
CASSSINEQFF
TGTGCCAGCAGCTCCATTAATGAGCAGTTCTTC
>TRBJ1-1|TRBV7-9|.|.
CASSTPQGEAFF
TGTGCCAGCAGCACCCCACAGGGTGAAGCTTTCTTT
>TRBJ1-2|TRBV11-3|.|once
CASSLEELKNYGYTF
TGTGCCAGCAGCTTAGAGGAACTAAAGAACTATGGCTACACCTTC
>TRBJ2-5|TRBV6-6|.|.
CASRQGHQETQYF
TGTGCCAGCAGACAGGGCCACCAAGAGACCCAGTACTTC
>TRBJ2-3|TRBV9|.|.
CASSVAPGTTVSDTQYF
TGTGCCAGCAGCGTAGCTCCAGGGACAACCGTCTCAGATACGCAGTATTTT
>TRBJ1-1|TRBV18|TRBD1|few
CASSRTGSTEAFF
TGTGCCAGCTCACGGACAGGAAGCACTGAAGCTTTCTTT
>TRBJ2-1|TRBV7-2|TRBD2|.
CASSPGLASSIFSYNEQFF
TGTGCCAGCAGCCCAGGACTAGCGTCGTCCATTTTCTCCTACAATGAGCAGTTCTTC
>TRBJ1-5|TRBV7-2|.|.
CASSWDQWGNQPQHF
TGTGCCAGCAGCTGGGACCAATGGGGCAATCAGCCCCAGCATTTT
>TRBJ2-5|TRBV2|.|.
CATQGGLAVAAQYF
TGTGCCACACAGGGGGGGTTAGCGGTGGCGGCCCAGTACTTC
>TRBJ2-7|TRBV10-3|.|once
CAISGLDGTYEQYF
TGTGCCATCAGTGGACTAGACGGAACCTACGAGCAGTACTTC
>TRBJ2-5|TRBV5-3|TRBD1|.
CARSWGEEGTVGTQYF
TGTGCCAGAAGCTGGGGAGAGGAAGGGACAGTAGGGACCCAGTACTTC
>TRBJ2-5|TRBV6-1|.|.
CASSVPGASGTQYF
TGTGCCAGCAGTGTCCCGGGGGCATCGGGGACCCAGTACTTC
>TRBJ1-1|TRBV7-9|.|.
CASSLESLGKRVTEAFF
TGTGCCAGCAGCTTAGAGAGTCTCGGGAAGCGGGTCACTGAAGCTTTCTTT
>TRBJ1-1|TRBV7-3|.|.
CASSFQVHTEAFF
TGTGCCAGCAGCTTTCAGGTTCACACTGAAGCTTTCTTT
>TRBJ1-1|TRBV25-1|.|.
CASSESTVRLNTEAFF
TGTGCCAGCAGTGAATCCACGGTCCGGTTGAACACTGAAGCTTTCTTT
>TRBJ2-3|TRBV29-1|.|.
CSVEGGENTQYF
TGCAGCGTTGAGGGAGGCGAAAATACGCAGTATTTT
>TRBJ2-1|TRBV7-3|TRBD2|.
CASSVTSGGHNEQFF
TGTGCCAGCAGCGTAACTAGCGGGGGGCACAATGAGCAGTTCTTC
>TRBJ1-1|TRBV5-8|.|few
CASIIGTSAFF
TGTGCCAGCATAATTGGGACTTCTGCTTTCTTT
>TRBJ2-1|TRBV5-4|.|.
CASSPGLSNEQFF
TGTGCCAGCAGCCCAGGACTTTCTAATGAGCAGTTCTTC
>TRBJ2-3|TRBV6-5|TRBD2|.
CASRYGAGFSDTQYF
TGTGCCAGCAGATATGGAGCGGGGTTCTCAGATACGCAGTATTTT
>TRBJ1-1|TRBV30|.|.
CAWSSWAGGAFF
TGTGCCTGGAGTTCGTGGGCCGGTGGAGCTTTCTTT
>TRBJ2-3|TRBV7-9|.|.
CASSLVGTERTDTQYF
TGTGCCAGCAGCTTAGTAGGTACGGAGCGCACAGATACGCAGTATTTT
>TRBJ1-1|TRBV7-9|.|.
CASSSEGSNTEAFF
TGTGCCAGCAGCTCAGAAGGGTCGAACACTGAAGCTTTCTTT